These 4 T cell receptor beta chains originate from one sample sequenced in a study of CD8+ T cells in alopecia areata. Described treatment: oral pan-JAK inhibitor, 5-10 mg twice daily. Sequencing templates came from extracted RNA that was reverse transcribed into cDNA. TCRdb's copy holds only in-frame clones and misses some; the assay was immunoSEQ multiplex PCR. The sample records about 200,000 clones, just under 65% being singletons. The material sequenced was CD4+ T cells sorted from blood, taken around week 50, from a patient treated with tofacitinib. The receptors stem from a human donor with alopecia areata.

The chain uses TRBV29-1 and TRBJ1-1, with D hard to call. The CDR3 has 12 residues. CDR1 is SQVTM and CDR2 is ANQGSEA in the germline V gene. The CDR3, as DNA: TGCAACGCGGAACGTGCGAACACTGAAGCTTTCTTT. It is translated as CNAERANTEAFF.

This clone was picked up a small number of times. V is TRBV7-9 and J is TRBJ2-1; the D is unclear. The CDR3 spans 14 residues. Germline V gives CDR1 SEHNR, CDR2 FQNEAQ (reference sequence). Between the trimmed V and J ends, which lost 2 bases and 0 bases, there was a span of 5 bases. This chain's CDR3 is CASSLSASYNEQFF. CDR3 nucleotides: TGTGCCAGCAGCTTATCAGCCTCCTACAATGAGCAGTTCTTC.

A note on this clone: Without the conserved terminal phenylalanine or tryptophan, this CDR3 likely stems from a read error. No DNA is shown, since the ends of the CDR3 on it are uncertain; the CDR3 is the one TCRdb lists. The chain employs TRBV25-1 and TRBJ2-7; the D call of TRBD1 is as the table states it, not checked on the DNA. The CDR3 is made up of 12 amino acids, end residues included. Germline V gene data show CDR1 as MGHDK and CDR2 as SYGVNS. The CDR3 loop reads CASSAGQGDVRI.

This sequence joins TRBV6-5 and TRBJ1-6; TRBD1 might be the D (5 bases). Trimming pared 5 bases from V and 7 bases from J, leaving 15 bases between. The CDR3 extends over 15 amino acids. The germline V gene encodes CDR1 MNHEY and CDR2 SVGAGI. CDR3 coding DNA: TGTGCCAGCAGTCGGACACGTCCGGAGAATTCACCCCTCCACTTT. Protein sequence: CASSRTRPENSPLHF.